This is a list of T cell receptor beta chains from one sample in a study of OX40 agonist ivuxolimab in advanced cancers. Produced via immunoSEQ multiplex PCR; TCRdb's table is partial and in-frame only. The sample consists of some 77,000 clones, less than 95% of them appearing once. Sequenced here: CD4+ or CD8+ T cells sorted from blood, sampled in a trial of the OX40 agonist ivuxolimab. Receptors were obtained from an adult with an advanced solid tumor such as melanoma, head and neck, liver or kidney cancer. CDR3s include the opening cysteine and the closing phenylalanine or tryptophan. The D gene is left open where the match is weak. The size entry is marked missing in some rows and otherwise reads once, few, many or a size class.

len: 13; j_gene: TRBJ1-4; abundance: -; d_gene: TRBD1; v_gene: TRBV2; CDR3nt: TGTGCCACCGGGGGGACAGTTAATGAAAAACTGTTTTTT; CDR3aa: CATGGTVNEKLFF
len: 14; j_gene: TRBJ1-2; abundance: -; d_gene: -; v_gene: TRBV6-5; CDR3nt: TGTGCCAGCAGGTTCGGGGTACAGGGCTATGGCTACACCTTC; CDR3aa: CASRFGVQGYGYTF
len: 13; j_gene: TRBJ2-1; abundance: -; d_gene: -; v_gene: TRBV7-8; CDR3nt: TGTGCCAGCAGCTTATTGGGGTACAATGAGCAGTTCTTC; CDR3aa: CASSLLGYNEQFF
len: 15; j_gene: TRBJ1-5; abundance: once; d_gene: TRBD1; v_gene: TRBV28; CDR3nt: TGTGCCAGCAGTTGGGACAGGGGCCGGGATCAGCCCCAGCATTTT; CDR3aa: CASSWDRGRDQPQHF
len: 13; j_gene: TRBJ1-2; abundance: -; d_gene: TRBD1; v_gene: TRBV10-3; CDR3nt: TGTGCTACAAGAGGGGGCTCTAACTATGGCTACACCTTC; CDR3aa: CATRGGSNYGYTF
len: 15; j_gene: TRBJ2-1; abundance: once; d_gene: -; v_gene: TRBV19; CDR3nt: TGTGCCAGTGGACGGACCGTTGGATCGTCAAAGGAGCAGTTCTTC; CDR3aa: CASGRTVGSSKEQFF
len: 13; j_gene: TRBJ2-5; abundance: once; d_gene: -; v_gene: TRBV7-8; CDR3nt: TGTGCCAGCAGCGGGACTTACCAAGAGACCCAGTACTTC; CDR3aa: CASSGTYQETQYF
len: 15; j_gene: TRBJ2-3; abundance: -; d_gene: TRBD2; v_gene: TRBV28; CDR3nt: TGTGCCAGCAGTTTGGCGGGGGTTAGCACAGATACGCAGTATTTT; CDR3aa: CASSLAGVSTDTQYF
len: 15; j_gene: TRBJ2-1; abundance: -; d_gene: -; v_gene: TRBV5-4; CDR3nt: TGTGCCAGCAGCTTGGCCCTTACGCGGTCCGATGAGCAGTTCTTC; CDR3aa: CASSLALTRSDEQFF
len: 19; j_gene: TRBJ2-3; abundance: -; d_gene: TRBD2; v_gene: TRBV10-3; CDR3nt: TGTGCCATCAGTGAGTCCCGGGGACTAGCGGGTAGCGGCACAGATACGCAGTATTTT; CDR3aa: CAISESRGLAGSGTDTQYF
len: 14; j_gene: TRBJ1-2; abundance: -; d_gene: -; v_gene: TRBV28; CDR3nt: TGTGCCAGCAGTGCTGGGGGGCGCAGGGGTGGCTACACCTTC; CDR3aa: CASSAGGRRGGYTF
len: 15; j_gene: TRBJ2-1; abundance: once; d_gene: TRBD2; v_gene: TRBV5-1; CDR3nt: TGCGCCAGCAGCTCAACTAGCGGAGGGCCTCTTGAGCAGTTCTTC; CDR3aa: CASSSTSGGPLEQFF
len: 15; j_gene: TRBJ2-7; abundance: -; d_gene: TRBD1; v_gene: TRBV19; CDR3nt: TGTGCCAGTAGTAGACGACAGGGGGGGGCCTACGAGCAGTACTTC; CDR3aa: CASSRRQGGAYEQYF
len: 14; j_gene: TRBJ2-7; abundance: once; d_gene: TRBD1; v_gene: TRBV5-1; CDR3nt: TGCGCCAGCAGCTCAGGACAGGTCCCCTACGAGCAGTACTTC; CDR3aa: CASSSGQVPYEQYF
len: 13; j_gene: TRBJ2-7; abundance: -; d_gene: -; v_gene: TRBV18; CDR3nt: TGTGCCAGCTCACCACCGGAGCCCTACGAGCAGTACTTC; CDR3aa: CASSPPEPYEQYF
len: 14; j_gene: TRBJ2-1; abundance: -; d_gene: TRBD2; v_gene: TRBV6-5; CDR3nt: TGTGCCAGCAGTCCGGGGGAGGGGTCCAATGAGCAGTTCTTC; CDR3aa: CASSPGEGSNEQFF
len: 14; j_gene: TRBJ2-1; abundance: -; d_gene: -; v_gene: TRBV28; CDR3nt: TGTGCCAGCAGCTGGGCGGGTAGACAAAATGAGCAGTTCTTC; CDR3aa: CASSWAGRQNEQFF
len: 16; j_gene: TRBJ1-5; abundance: -; d_gene: -; v_gene: TRBV27; CDR3nt: TGTGCCAGCAGTTTAACGGCTCAGATTAGCAATCAGCCCCAGCATTTT; CDR3aa: CASSLTAQISNQPQHF
len: 13; j_gene: TRBJ2-1; abundance: -; d_gene: TRBD2; v_gene: TRBV28; CDR3nt: TGTGCCACCAGGACTAGCGGGTTGGTAGAGCAGTTCTTC; CDR3aa: CATRTSGLVEQFF
len: 13; j_gene: TRBJ1-2; abundance: -; d_gene: -; v_gene: TRBV7-2; CDR3nt: TGTGCCAGCAGACTGACAGTTTACTATGGCTACACCTTC; CDR3aa: CASRLTVYYGYTF
len: 15; j_gene: TRBJ1-4; abundance: -; d_gene: -; v_gene: TRBV30; CDR3nt: TGTGCCTGGAGTAAATTGTCCGGGCCTAATGAAAAACTGTTTTTT; CDR3aa: CAWSKLSGPNEKLFF
len: 15; j_gene: TRBJ1-1; abundance: -; d_gene: -; v_gene: TRBV18; CDR3nt: TGTGCCAGCTCACCCTGGGGGGAATCGAACACTGAAGCTTTCTTT; CDR3aa: CASSPWGESNTEAFF
len: 14; j_gene: TRBJ2-7; abundance: -; d_gene: -; v_gene: TRBV23-1; CDR3nt: TGCGCCAGCAGTCAAAGTGGGACATGCTCCGAGCAGTACTTC; CDR3aa: CASSQSGTCSEQYF
len: 15; j_gene: TRBJ1-5; abundance: -; d_gene: -; v_gene: TRBV5-6; CDR3nt: TGTGCCAGCAGCCCCCGACGCCTTAGCAATCAGCCCCAGCATTTT; CDR3aa: CASSPRRLSNQPQHF
len: 16; j_gene: TRBJ2-7; abundance: -; d_gene: TRBD1; v_gene: TRBV19; CDR3nt: TGTGCCAGTAGTATAGATCGGACAGGGGGCGCTTATGAGCAGTACTTC; CDR3aa: CASSIDRTGGAYEQYF
len: 15; j_gene: TRBJ2-2; abundance: -; d_gene: TRBD1; v_gene: TRBV10-3; CDR3nt: TGTGCCATCAGTGGACAGGGGGCGAACACCGGGGAGCTGTTTTTT; CDR3aa: CAISGQGANTGELFF
len: 13; j_gene: TRBJ2-2; abundance: -; d_gene: -; v_gene: TRBV6-5; CDR3nt: TGTGCTATCAAGGCAGACAACACCGGGGAGCTGTTTTTT; CDR3aa: CAIKADNTGELFF
len: 16; j_gene: TRBJ1-3; abundance: -; d_gene: -; v_gene: TRBV7-9; CDR3nt: TGTGCCAGCAGCCTCGTGGGGTCCTACTCTGGAAACACCATATATTTT; CDR3aa: CASSLVGSYSGNTIYF
len: 14; j_gene: TRBJ2-1; abundance: -; d_gene: -; v_gene: TRBV5-1; CDR3nt: TGCGCCAGCAGCTTGATGGGGGCGACGAATGAGCAGTTCTTC; CDR3aa: CASSLMGATNEQFF
len: 13; j_gene: TRBJ2-3; abundance: -; d_gene: TRBD1; v_gene: TRBV4-1; CDR3nt: TGCGCCGGCAGCCAAGATCAGGGGACAGTGCAGTATTTT; CDR3aa: CAGSQDQGTVQYF
len: 15; j_gene: TRBJ2-5; abundance: -; d_gene: TRBD1; v_gene: TRBV19; CDR3nt: TGTGCCAGTAGTAGGACAGGGAACCTCCAAGAGACCCAGTACTTC; CDR3aa: CASSRTGNLQETQYF
len: 14; j_gene: TRBJ1-4; abundance: -; d_gene: TRBD1; v_gene: TRBV2; CDR3nt: TGTGCCAGCAGTCCCGGGACAGCTAATGAAAAACTGTTTTTT; CDR3aa: CASSPGTANEKLFF
len: 11; j_gene: TRBJ1-5; abundance: -; d_gene: -; v_gene: TRBV28; CDR3nt: TGTGCCAGCAGTGTTAATCAGCCCCAGCATTTT; CDR3aa: CASSVNQPQHF
len: 17; j_gene: TRBJ1-1; abundance: -; d_gene: -; v_gene: TRBV4-1; CDR3nt: TGCGCCAGCAGCCAAGAAAGGTCGGTAAGGGCCAACACTGAAGCTTTCTTT; CDR3aa: CASSQERSVRANTEAFF
len: 17; j_gene: TRBJ2-3; abundance: few; d_gene: -; v_gene: TRBV4-1; CDR3nt: TGCGCCAGCAGCCAAGGGACCCGCAAGACCTCCACAGATACGCAGTATTTT; CDR3aa: CASSQGTRKTSTDTQYF
len: 14; j_gene: TRBJ2-5; abundance: -; d_gene: -; v_gene: TRBV5-4; CDR3nt: TGTGCCAGCAGCTCCGACTCGGACGGGGAGACCCAGTACTTC; CDR3aa: CASSSDSDGETQYF
len: 14; j_gene: TRBJ1-4; abundance: once; d_gene: TRBD1; v_gene: TRBV5-4; CDR3nt: TGTGCCAGCAGCTTAGGGGGCGCCGAGGAAAAACTGTTTTTT; CDR3aa: CASSLGGAEEKLFF
len: 14; j_gene: TRBJ2-7; abundance: -; d_gene: -; v_gene: TRBV28; CDR3nt: TGTGCCAGTCAGGGGCGACGCCTCTCCTACGAGCAGTACTTC; CDR3aa: CASQGRRLSYEQYF
len: 11; j_gene: TRBJ2-3; abundance: -; d_gene: -; v_gene: TRBV7-2; CDR3nt: TGTGCCAGCTCTACCACAGATACGCAGTATTTT; CDR3aa: CASSTTDTQYF
len: 14; j_gene: TRBJ2-3; abundance: -; d_gene: -; v_gene: TRBV2; CDR3nt: TGTGCCAGCAGTGAAGAATTCACCCCGGATACGCAGTATTTT; CDR3aa: CASSEEFTPDTQYF